This TCR beta chain was observed in a study of shared clonotypes between healthy human individuals. Points from the study as a whole: Clonotype sharing among donors likely depends on sequencing depth. The four-donor shared clonotypes exceeded non-shared clonotypes in generation probability, with non-shared ones scoring lower.

Profiled with immunoSEQ multiplex PCR; TCRdb holds only in-frame clones, not every one. The repertoire has 2.3 million or so clones, approximately 95% of them found once; the top ten carry under 0.45%. As regards this clone: As yet, its antigen is unknown.

The length of the CDR3 is 13 residues. Germline V lookup: CDR1 SQVTM, CDR2 ANQGSEA. Trimming removed 7 bases at V and 3 bases at J, with 16 bases between. The V and J genes are TRBV29-1 and TRBJ2-7; D is possibly TRBD2 (5 bases). The sequencing input was naive CD4+ T cells from PBMCs. Subset here: CD45RA+ positively selected. This TCR derives from a man between 18 and 35 years old in good health. Some clones in this sample may be carry-over from other donors' samples. The CDR3 spells CSAWTAGLYEQYF. The CDR3 DNA reads TGCAGCGCCTGGACCGCAGGACTCTACGAGCAGTACTTC.